This T cell receptor beta chain emerged from a study of blood T cell repertoires in COVID-19. Study context: Collection of acute and convalescent COVID-19 samples took place in the United States, Italy and Spain. PBMCs, B-cell-depleted T cells, or T cells were the source of the cDNA or gDNA that made up the material.

Deletions cut 5 bases from V and 0 bases from J, with 7 bases between. This CDR3 comprises 13 residues. Germline V gene sequence: CDR1 WNHNN, CDR2 SYGVQD (reference sequence). The authors' processing: Quantification of nucleated cells was approximated via reference gene primer amplification. Libraries were prepared by immunoSEQ multiplex PCR; TCRdb keeps only in-frame clonotypes and omits some of them. From that table come the V and J calls and clone size; the DNA was used to work out D and trimming. The sample carries approximately 68,000 clones, 65% to 90% recorded once. The receptor's source is a woman aged 55 to 70 with acute or convalescent COVID-19. The V call is TRBV10-1, the J call TRBJ1-1; D not resolved. Sequenced: peripheral blood. The CDR3 loop reads CASSYRVNTEAFF. The CDR3 nucleotides read TGCGCCAGCAGTTACCGGGTGAACACTGAAGCTTTCTTT.